The TCR beta chain under discussion was sequenced for a study of blood T cell repertoires in COVID-19. V lost 4 bases, J lost 4 bases, and 4 bases stayed unmatched. The CDR3 extends over 14 amino acids. CDR1 is LNHDA, CDR2 SQIVND, per germline (reference sequence). The assay was immunoSEQ multiplex PCR, and TCRdb's table has in-frame clones only and misses some. The sample includes about 160,000 clones, about 87% seen only once; the top ten take over 9%. The source is a woman aged 70-85 years with COVID-19, enrolled during active disease. Sequences were obtained from peripheral blood. This sequence joins TRBV19 and TRBJ1-1, with 9 nucleotides matching TRBD1. The CDR3 sequence is CASSRGQGGTEAFF. The CDR3 nucleotides read TGTGCCAGTAGTAGGGGACAGGGCGGCACTGAAGCTTTCTTT.